Listed here are 28 T cell receptor beta chains from one sample, sequenced in a study of beta chain features in type 1 diabetes. The investigators reverse transcribed all of the isolated RNA, so they sequenced expressed TCRB transcripts. Assay: immunoSEQ multiplex PCR; the TCRdb copy retains only in-frame clones and omits some. This repertoire shows nearly 350,000 clones, roughly 8% found once; its top ten account for less than 0.5%. The sequenced sample consisted of central memory CD4+ T cells from blood. Receptors were obtained from a woman between 18 and 29 years old in good health.

Many counts were recorded for this clone. CDR3 sequence (DNA): TGTGCCAGCAGTTTAAGCCCCCACACCGGGGAGCTGTTTTTT. Protein: CASSLSPHTGELFF. V usage is TRBV28 and J usage is TRBJ2-2; unclear D gene. V was cut by 2 bases and J by 3 bases, with 7 bases left in between. The CDR3 is 14 residues long. The germline V gene has CDR1 MDHEN and CDR2 SYDVKM.

The rearrangement links TRBV4-3 to TRBJ1-2, with D uncertain. The CDR3 is 15 residues long. Trimming removed 0 bases at V and 7 bases at J, with 15 bases between. The germline V gene has CDR1 LGHNA and CDR2 YSLEER. In DNA form, the CDR3 reads TGCGCCAGCAGCCAAGATTACCGAGATAATTTTGGCTACACCTTC. As protein: CASSQDYRDNFGYTF.

This rearrangement joins TRBV7-9 to TRBJ2-2, with 9 bases aligning to TRBD1. Germline CDR1 reads SEHNR; CDR2 reads FQNEAQ (reference sequence). Unmatched junction bases numbered 5, after V lost 5 bases and J lost 4 bases. The CDR3 totals 15 residues. The CDR3 DNA reads as TGTGCCAGCAGCAAGGACAGGGGAGGCACCGGGGAGCTGTTTTTT. This codes for CASSKDRGGTGELFF.

This clone has more than one count but fewer than ten. The V call is TRBV7-2, the J call TRBJ2-3; 15 bases are a match to TRBD2. Germline V gives CDR1 SGHTA, CDR2 FQGNSA. V lost 5 bases to trimming and J lost 4 bases; unmatched junction nucleotides: 4. The CDR3 consists of 16 residues. CDR3: CASSPGLAGGPDTQYF. The CDR3, as DNA: TGTGCCAGCAGCCCAGGACTAGCGGGAGGGCCAGATACGCAGTATTTT.

The genes are TRBV6-5 and TRBJ2-1; 11 bases fit TRBD2. The CDR3 is 15 amino acids. The J segment lost 5 bases and the V segment lost 0 bases, leaving 0 bases of the junction unmatched. Germline V gene lookup returns CDR1 MNHEY and CDR2 SVGAGI. The CDR3 is CASSYSSGRDNEQFF. The DNA for the CDR3 is TGTGCCAGCAGTTACTCTAGCGGGAGGGACAATGAGCAGTTCTTC.

This clone showed up just a few times. The rearrangement links TRBV5-5 to TRBJ2-1; D is undetermined. CDR1 and CDR2 from the germline V gene are SGHKS and YYEKEE (reference sequence). Between the trimmed V and J ends, which lost 0 bases and 2 bases, there was a span of 9 bases. This CDR3 region has 15 residues. CDR3 sequence (DNA): TGTGCCAGCAGCTTGGCCGTGGGGACCTACAATGAGCAGTTCTTC. Amino acids: CASSLAVGTYNEQFF.

The genes are TRBV9 and TRBJ2-3, with D possibly TRBD2 on 6 matching bases. CDR1 SGDLS and CDR2 YYNGEE come from the germline V gene. The ends were cut back, 4 bases at V and 2 bases at J, with 14 bases in the middle. CDR3 length: 15 amino acids. The CDR3 loop is CASSPDYRPTDTQYF. CDR3 bases: TGTGCCAGCAGCCCGGACTACCGACCCACAGATACGCAGTATTTT. The full variable domain, in which reference TRBV9 and TRBJ2-3 provide the parts outside the CDR3, is DSGVTQTPKHLITATGQRVTLRCSPRSGDLSVYWYQQSLDQGLQFLIQYYNGEERAKGNILERFSAQQFPDLHSELNLSSLELGDSALYFCASSPDYRPTDTQYFGPGTRLTVL.

In its sample, this clone was seen a few times. V is TRBV28 and J is TRBJ1-1; D may be TRBD1 (6 bases). The V gene's germline CDR1 is MDHEN and CDR2 SYDVKM. V was trimmed by 6 bases and J by 11 bases, leaving 16 bases between them. The CDR3 consists of 12 residues. CDR3 DNA sequence: TGTGCCAGCAGCAATCAGGGGCTCGGGGCTTTCTTT. It translates to CASSNQGLGAFF. The full variable domain, in which reference TRBV28 and TRBJ1-1 provide the parts outside the CDR3, is DVKVTQSSRYLVKRTGEKVFLECVQDMDHENMFWYRQDPGLGLRLIYFSYDVKMKEKGDIPEGYSVSREKKERFSLILESASTNQTSMYLCASSNQGLGAFFGQGTRLTVV.

This clone was seen a few times. The chain uses TRBV4-2 and TRBJ2-7; no clear D. This CDR3 region has 15 residues. Between the trimmed V and J ends, which lost 3 bases and 2 bases, there was a span of 14 bases. Germline V gene lookup returns CDR1 LGHNA and CDR2 YNFKEQ. This CDR3 reads CASSHGTSAAYEQYF. CDR3 coding DNA: TGTGCCAGCAGCCATGGTACCTCCGCCGCCTACGAGCAGTACTTC.

Ten or more counts support this clone. V and J are TRBV28 and TRBJ2-7, with TRBD1 identical over 9 bases. CDR1 is MDHEN, CDR2 SYDVKM, per germline. V dropped 8 bases and J dropped 3; count of bases not matched to a gene: 11. The CDR3 is 15 amino acids. The CDR3 is CASGPPGTGFYEQYF. The CDR3 DNA is TGTGCCAGCGGACCGCCCGGGACAGGGTTCTACGAGCAGTACTTC.

This chain connects TRBV19 to TRBJ2-1; D gene unclear. V lost 4 bases and J lost 8, with 15 bases in between. The CDR3 is 14 residues long. Germline V lookup: CDR1 LNHDA, CDR2 SQIVND (reference sequence). The CDR3 sequence is CASSRTPARDEQFF. DNA of the CDR3: TGTGCCAGTAGTAGAACACCGGCCCGGGATGAGCAGTTCTTC.

The V gene is TRBV11-2, the J gene TRBJ2-5; 11 bases are a match to TRBD2. V trimming: 1 base; J trimming: 1 base; junction bases outside the gene matches: 2. The CDR3 totals 16 residues. Germline CDR1 reads SGHAT; CDR2 reads FQNNGV. The CDR3 reads CASSLGLAGPQETQYF. CDR3 DNA: TGTGCCAGCAGCTTAGGACTAGCGGGACCCCAAGAGACCCAGTACTTC. The full variable domain, in which reference TRBV11-2 and TRBJ2-5 provide the parts outside the CDR3, is EAGVAQSPRYKIIEKRQSVAFWCNPISGHATLYWYQQILGQGPKLLIQFQNNGVVDDSQLPKDRFSAERLKGVDSTLKIQPAKLEDSAVYLCASSLGLAGPQETQYFGPGTRLLVL.

This chain connects TRBV6-5 to TRBJ2-4; 7 positions agree with TRBD1. Germline lookup yields CDR1 MNHEY and CDR2 SVGAGI. V lost 6 bases and J lost 3; bases outside the gene matches: 8. The CDR3 is 15 residues long. The CDR3 loop is CASRTTGLDKNIQYF. CDR3 nucleotide sequence: TGTGCCAGCAGAACGACAGGGCTCGACAAAAACATTCAGTACTTC.

This clone was observed a handful of times. The chain employs TRBV5-1 and TRBJ2-1; D remains ambiguous. Trimming removed 0 bases from V and 6 bases from J, with 16 bases in between. The CDR3 extends over 16 amino acids. The germline V gene encodes CDR1 SGHRS and CDR2 YFSETQ. DNA of the CDR3: TGCGCCAGCAGCTTGGCCCGAGGAGCCTCGGGCAATGAGCAGTTCTTC. It encodes CASSLARGASGNEQFF.

Only a few counts were recorded for this clone. J is TRBJ2-3 and V is TRBV6-5; no clear D gene. V lost 8 bases, J lost 9 bases, and 18 bases lay in between. The length of the CDR3 is 13 residues. The germline V gene encodes CDR1 MNHEY and CDR2 SVGAGI. CDR3 loop: CASGIQVGSTQYF. In nucleotides, the CDR3 is TGTGCCAGCGGAATCCAGGTGGGGTCCACGCAGTATTTT.

This clone has a handful of counts. The rearrangement uses TRBV4-2 and TRBJ2-1; TRBD2 agrees at 10 bases. Germline V gene sequence: CDR1 LGHNA, CDR2 YNFKEQ. CDR3 length equals 17 residues. The junction had 10 bases not matched to a gene; V was cut back by 0 bases and J by 8 bases. CDR3 sequence: CASSQELVKREGYEQFF. CDR3 DNA: TGTGCCAGCAGCCAAGAGCTAGTAAAGCGGGAGGGCTATGAGCAGTTCTTC.

The chain has TRBV2 and TRBJ2-1; 10 positions match TRBD1. With 7 bases clipped from V and 7 bases from J, the junction kept 7 bases outside the gene matches. The CDR3 totals 14 residues. Germline V gene lookup returns CDR1 SNHLY and CDR2 FYNNEI. The CDR3 region is CASTGQGGSNEQFF. The CDR3 DNA is TGTGCCAGCACTGGACAGGGGGGGTCGAATGAGCAGTTCTTC.

The V and J genes are TRBV7-2 and TRBJ2-7, with D maybe TRBD1 (6 bases). Trimming cost V 1 base and J 2 bases, with 12 bases left between them. CDR1 is SGHTA and CDR2 is FQGNSA in the germline V gene. CDR3 length: 15 residues. The chain's CDR3 is CASSLVLRGPYEQYF. In DNA form, the CDR3 reads TGTGCCAGCAGCTTAGTTCTCAGGGGCCCCTACGAGCAGTACTTC. Combining the CDR3 with reference TRBV7-2 and TRBJ2-7 gives the whole variable domain GAGVSQSPSNKVTEKGKDVELRCDPISGHTALYWYRQSLGQGLEFLIYFQGNSAPDKSGLPSDRFSAERTGGSVSTLTIQRTQQEDSAVYLCASSLVLRGPYEQYFGPGTRLTVT.

A few counts support this clone. The chain employs TRBV11-2 and TRBJ2-7, with TRBD2 matching 9 bases. Trimming took 5 bases from V and 4 from J; bases not matched to a gene: 6. CDR1 SGHAT and CDR2 FQNNGV come from the germline V gene. The CDR3 consists of 14 residues. The CDR3 is CASSPRLAAYEQYF. For the CDR3, the DNA is TGTGCCAGCAGCCCGAGACTAGCGGCTTACGAGCAGTACTTC. Supplemented by reference TRBV11-2 and TRBJ2-7, the full variable domain reads EAGVAQSPRYKIIEKRQSVAFWCNPISGHATLYWYQQILGQGPKLLIQFQNNGVVDDSQLPKDRFSAERLKGVDSTLKIQPAKLEDSAVYLCASSPRLAAYEQYFGPGTRLTVT.

This clone has a handful of counts. This chain links TRBV6-1 with TRBJ2-1; TRBD2 matches at 10 bases. CDR1 and CDR2 (germline): MNHNS, SASEGT. V was pared by 4 bases and J by 9 bases, with 9 bases of the junction left unmatched. CDR3 size: 15 residues. The CDR3 DNA sequence: TGTGCCAGCAGTGGAGGTTCTAGCGGGAGATTTGAGCAGTTCTTC. This gives the protein CASSGGSSGRFEQFF.

This clone was picked up a small number of times. V and J are TRBV5-1 and TRBJ2-7; 10 bases agree with TRBD1. CDR1 is SGHRS, CDR2 YFSETQ, per germline. The CDR3 spans 17 residues. The V segment lost 4 bases and the J segment 3 bases; nucleotides outside the gene matches: 13. CDR3 coding DNA: TGCGCCAGCAGCCCCCGCCTGACCGGGACAGGGGTCTACGAGCAGTACTTC. It translates to CASSPRLTGTGVYEQYF.

The rearrangement links TRBV7-2 to TRBJ2-5; the match to TRBD2 covers 8 bases. V trimming: 5 bases; J trimming: 1 base; junction bases outside the gene matches: 6. The CDR3 runs to 15 residues. CDR1 and CDR2 from the germline V gene are SGHTA and FQGNSA. In DNA form, the CDR3 reads TGTGCCAGCAGCGGATATACTAGCGGCCAAGAGACCCAGTACTTC. This translates into CASSGYTSGQETQYF.

J is TRBJ2-6 and V is TRBV10-3; TRBD1 is a possible D gene (5 bases). Germline CDR1 is ENHRY and CDR2 is SYGVKD. The CDR3 spans 16 residues. V lost 3 bases to trimming and J lost 2 bases, with 11 bases between them. DNA for the CDR3: TGTGCCATCAGTGATGGGCAGGGCCCTGGGGCCAACGTCCTGACTTTC. Translating gives CAISDGQGPGANVLTF.

This clone occurred a few times. This chain links TRBV27 with TRBJ1-2, with 7 bases lining up with TRBD1. Germline V gives CDR1 MNHEY, CDR2 SMNVEV (reference sequence). J lost 6 bases, V lost 3 bases, and 4 bases had no gene match. The CDR3 is made up of 13 amino acids. The CDR3, as DNA: TGTGCCAGCAGTTTGGGGGACAGACATGGCTACACCTTC. It codes for CASSLGDRHGYTF.

This clone came up a few times. The chain is built from TRBV7-2 and TRBJ1-4; D is unresolved. Per germline, CDR1 SGHTA and CDR2 FQGNSA. The CDR3 loop spans 14 amino acids. The V end was cut by 5 bases, the J end by 0 bases, with 7 bases between. The CDR3 spells CASSREATNEKLFF. In DNA form, the CDR3 reads TGTGCCAGCAGCCGAGAGGCAACTAATGAAAAACTGTTTTTT.

This clone has only a few counts. This sample includes further DNA sequences coding for the same CDR3. The chain recombines TRBV15 with TRBJ2-5; TRBD1 might be the D (5 bases). Deletions cut 0 bases from V and 3 bases from J, with 8 bases between. CDR1 is LNHNV, CDR2 YYDKDF, per germline (reference sequence). This CDR3 has 14 residues. CDR3 sequence: CATSRDRAEETQYF. DNA for the CDR3: TGTGCCACCAGCAGAGACAGGGCAGAAGAGACCCAGTACTTC.

This clone has just a few counts. V usage is TRBV15 and J usage is TRBJ2-7; TRBD1 aligns across 9 bases. The germline V gene has CDR1 LNHNV and CDR2 YYDKDF (reference sequence). V was pared by 0 bases and J by 5 bases, with 8 bases of the junction left unmatched. The CDR3 runs 16 residues. The DNA of the CDR3 is TGTGCCACCAGCAGAGATCGGGGACAGGGTAGGCACGAGCAGTACTTC. Translation: CATSRDRGQGRHEQYF.

This clone was detected a few times. The V call is TRBV28, the J call TRBJ1-4; D gene unclear. Per germline, CDR1 MDHEN and CDR2 SYDVKM. This CDR3 is built from 14 residues. V was shortened by 3 bases and J by 3 bases, with 8 bases between the two germline ends. For the CDR3, the DNA is TGTGCCAGCAGTTTCCTCCAGGCTAATGAAAAACTGTTTTTT. Translating gives CASSFLQANEKLFF.